These 15 T cell receptor beta chains came from one sample sequenced in a study of blood T cell repertoires in COVID-19. Profiled with immunoSEQ multiplex PCR; TCRdb holds only in-frame clones, not every one. Counted here are about 74,000 clones, roughly 90% occurring once; the ten biggest clones make up 2.5% to 3%. The sequencing sample was made of peripheral blood. The receptors were sampled from a man aged 45-60 years with COVID-19, enrolled during active disease.

This clone was counted only a few times. V gene TRBV27 combines with J gene TRBJ2-3, with 7 bases that match TRBD2. The junction had 5 bases not matched to a gene; V was cut back by 3 bases and J by 2 bases. The germline V gene has CDR1 MNHEY and CDR2 SMNVEV (reference sequence). This CDR3 region has 15 residues. The CDR3, as DNA: TGTGCCAGCAGTTTGGGCGGGGGACTCACAGATACGCAGTATTTT. Translating it yields CASSLGGGLTDTQYF.

The rearrangement uses TRBV29-1 and TRBJ1-2; perhaps TRBD1 as D (5 bases). The V and J ends lost 4 bases and 1 base respectively, with 13 bases between them. Germline values: CDR1 SQVTM, CDR2 ANQGSEA. The CDR3 is 14 residues long. The DNA of the CDR3 is TGCAGCGTTGCTGGGGGGGACCGTAACTATGGCTACACCTTC. Translation: CSVAGGDRNYGYTF.

A word on this clone: At one end the junction does not follow the germline gene, possibly because of a read error. The gene calls are TRBV14 and TRBJ1-6; D not resolved. In germline, CDR1 is SGHDN, CDR2 FVKESK. The CDR3 has 15 amino acids. The CDR3 nucleotides are TGTGCCAGCAGCAAAGATCTACTTCCTAATTCACCCCTCCACTTT. Amino acid sequence: CASSKDLLPNSPLHF.

The V call is TRBV6-5, the J call TRBJ1-1; D uncertain. Germline CDR1 reads MNHEY; CDR2 reads SVGAGI. Trimming took 2 bases from V and 0 from J, leaving 7 bases between them. The CDR3 spans 14 residues. DNA of the CDR3: TGTGCCAGCAGTTACAATGTCATGAACACTGAAGCTTTCTTT. Residues: CASSYNVMNTEAFF.

The chain has TRBV19 and TRBJ2-1; maybe TRBD2 (5 bases). V shed 8 bases and J shed 2 bases, with 13 bases lying between them. The germline gives CDR1 LNHDA, CDR2 SQIVND (reference sequence). This CDR3 comprises 14 residues. The CDR3 spells CASSGGPTYNEQFF. For the CDR3, the DNA is TGTGCCAGTTCGGGCGGGCCGACCTACAATGAGCAGTTCTTC.

This clone was seen only once. The chain carries TRBV4-2 and TRBJ2-2; TRBD2 aligns across 10 bases. The CDR3 has 17 amino acids. CDR1 is LGHNA, CDR2 YNFKEQ, per germline. V shed 1 base, J shed 4 bases, and the junction held 6 bases outside the gene matches. The CDR3 is CASSQGAASGSTGELFF. CDR3 in DNA: TGTGCCAGCAGCCAAGGAGCGGCTAGCGGGAGCACCGGGGAGCTGTTTTTT.

V and J are TRBV4-2 and TRBJ1-2, with a possible D match to TRBD1 (5 bases). Germline CDR1 LGHNA, CDR2 YNFKEQ. The V and J ends lost 0 bases and 4 bases respectively, with 12 bases between them. The CDR3 contains 15 residues. The CDR3 DNA is TGTGCCAGCAGCCAAGACTATCAGGGCATCTATGGCTACACCTTC. Its protein is CASSQDYQGIYGYTF.

The chain couples TRBV5-1 to TRBJ2-2; tentative D call: TRBD1 (6 bases). The V and J ends lost 3 bases and 5 bases respectively, with 8 bases between them. Germline CDR1 reads SGHRS; CDR2 reads YFSETQ. The CDR3 has 13 amino acids. CDR3 bases: TGCGCCAGCAGCTACAGGGAAACCGGGGAGCTGTTTTTT. Translated, it gives CASSYRETGELFF.

The V and J genes are TRBV5-6 and TRBJ2-1; D might be TRBD2 (5 bases). With 7 bases removed from V and 8 bases from J, the gap between germline ends came to 13 bases. The CDR3 covers 12 residues. The V gene's germline CDR1 is SGHDT and CDR2 YYEEEE. CDR3 bases: TGTGCCAGCGGGAGAAAAAGGGATGAGCAGTTCTTC. Translated, it gives CASGRKRDEQFF.

V is TRBV7-2 and J is TRBJ1-2, with D possibly matching TRBD1 (6 bases). CDR3 size: 13 residues. The V and J ends lost 6 bases and 8 bases respectively, with 16 bases between them. CDR1 and CDR2 from the germline V gene are SGHTA and FQGNSA. The CDR3 coding sequence is TGTGCCAGCAGTTTACAGGGTTCGGGCGGCTACACCTTC. Translating it yields CASSLQGSGGYTF.

The gene calls are TRBV30 and TRBJ1-5, with 7 positions matching TRBD1. The CDR3 has 13 residues. The germline V gene has CDR1 GTSNPN and CDR2 SVGIG (reference sequence). V lost 2 bases and J lost 5; bases outside the gene matches: 3. CDR3: CAWSTTGDQPQHF. For the CDR3, the DNA is TGTGCCTGGAGTACAACAGGGGATCAGCCCCAGCATTTT.

The chain carries TRBV3-1 (or the pseudogene TRBV3-2) and TRBJ1-2, with 7 bases matching TRBD1. The CDR3 extends over 14 amino acids. Trimming at V came to 5 bases and at J to 4 bases, leaving 7 bases not matched to a gene. CDR1 is LGHDT, CDR2 YNNKEL, per germline (reference sequence). The CDR3 nucleotides read TGTGCCAGCAGCACACAGGGGTTCGGCTATGGCTACACCTTC. This sequence encodes CASSTQGFGYGYTF.

The chain uses TRBV5-1 and TRBJ1-1; TRBD1 aligns across 7 bases. V trimming: 4 bases; J trimming: 3 bases; junction bases outside the gene matches: 6. Germline V gene data show CDR1 as SGHRS and CDR2 as YFSETQ. This CDR3 spans 14 amino acids. In DNA, the CDR3 is TGCGCCAGCAGCATAGGGGGCGCGGACACTGAAGCTTTCTTT. Amino acid sequence: CASSIGGADTEAFF.

This chain connects TRBV5-1 to TRBJ2-1, with D possibly being TRBD1 (6 bases). The CDR3 has 16 residues. In germline, CDR1 is SGHRS, CDR2 YFSETQ. The V end lost 0 bases, the J end lost 3 bases, and 13 bases lay between the germline ends. In nucleotides, the CDR3 is TGCGCCAGCAGCTTGGCAGGGGTATCAGTCTACAATGAGCAGTTCTTC. It is translated as CASSLAGVSVYNEQFF.

V is TRBV27 and J is TRBJ2-1, with TRBD2 matching over 7 bases. In germline, CDR1 is MNHEY, CDR2 SMNVEV (reference sequence). CDR3 size: 14 residues. V lost 5 bases to trimming and J lost 1 base; unmatched junction nucleotides: 2. The CDR3 DNA reads TGTGCCAGCAGTGCGGGAGATTCCTACAATGAGCAGTTCTTC. Its translation is CASSAGDSYNEQFF.